This T cell receptor (beta chain) derives from a study of control samples from healthy donors and cancer patients. This CDR3 contains 18 residues. V was pared by 3 bases and J by 0 bases, with 11 bases of the junction left unmatched. In germline, CDR1 is SGDLS, CDR2 YYNGEE. Sequenced by immunoSEQ multiplex PCR; TCRdb stores in-frame clones only, minus some. This table holds about 36,000 clones, under 95% found once. The sequence derives from a man aged 40-55 years with colorectal cancer. The sequencing sample was made of PBMCs. The rearrangement uses TRBV9 and TRBJ1-4, with 7 bases fitting TRBD1. As DNA, the CDR3 is TGTGCCAGCAGCGCTGGGACAGCGGCCATTGCAACTAATGAAAAACTGTTTTTT. Its protein is CASSAGTAAIATNEKLFF. The entire variable domain, with the rest obtained from reference TRBV9 and TRBJ1-4, is as follows: DSGVTQTPKHLITATGQRVTLRCSPRSGDLSVYWYQQSLDQGLQFLIQYYNGEERAKGNILERFSAQQFPDLHSELNLSSLELGDSALYFCASSAGTAAIATNEKLFFGSGTQLSVL.